Each of the 4 T cell receptor beta chains below was sequenced from the same sample in a study of T cell clones after liver transplantation. Profiling relied on immunoSEQ multiplex PCR, and the TCRdb table lists in-frame clones only, not all of them. The table lists 20,000 to 30,000 clones, about three quarters of them singletons. The source was CD4+ T cells from blood, collected before liver transplant. These TCRs come from a human donor who received a liver transplant.

This clone appeared once. This CDR3 reads CASSYSYQVNTEAFF. Here the CDR3 DNA reads TGTGCCAGCAGTTACTCCTATCAGGTGAACACTGAAGCTTTCTTT. This chain uses TRBV6-5 with TRBJ1-1; D gene uncertain. Germline CDR1 and CDR2: MNHEY and SVGAGI. V was trimmed by 0 bases and J by 0 bases, leaving 8 bases between them. The CDR3 has 15 amino acids.

The chain carries TRBV7-9 and TRBJ1-4; 7 bases agree with TRBD1. This CDR3 is 14 amino acids long. Germline trimming cut 5 bases from V and 1 base from J; bases unmatched to any gene: 1. Looked up from germline, CDR1 is SEHNR and CDR2 is FQNEAQ (reference sequence). CDR3 protein: CASSQGGTNEKLFF. The CDR3 nucleotides read TGTGCCAGCAGCCAGGGGGGAACTAATGAAAAACTGTTTTTT.

V usage is TRBV18 and J usage is TRBJ2-5; D not certain. With 4 bases removed from V and 1 base from J, the gap between germline ends came to 4 bases. CDR1 is KGHSH and CDR2 is LQKENI in the germline V gene. There are 12 residues in the CDR3. The CDR3 sequence: CASSQVQETQYF. The CDR3 nucleotides read TGTGCCAGCTCACAGGTCCAAGAGACCCAGTACTTC.

The rearrangement links TRBV6-1 to TRBJ2-5; TRBD2 agrees at 9 bases. This CDR3 contains 16 residues. Trimming removed 4 bases from V and 2 bases from J; junction bases left unmatched: 8. Germline V gene lookup returns CDR1 MNHNS and CDR2 SASEGT. CDR3: CASSGSVTSGQETQYF. The CDR3 DNA reads TGTGCCAGCAGTGGGAGCGTGACTAGCGGACAAGAGACCCAGTACTTC.